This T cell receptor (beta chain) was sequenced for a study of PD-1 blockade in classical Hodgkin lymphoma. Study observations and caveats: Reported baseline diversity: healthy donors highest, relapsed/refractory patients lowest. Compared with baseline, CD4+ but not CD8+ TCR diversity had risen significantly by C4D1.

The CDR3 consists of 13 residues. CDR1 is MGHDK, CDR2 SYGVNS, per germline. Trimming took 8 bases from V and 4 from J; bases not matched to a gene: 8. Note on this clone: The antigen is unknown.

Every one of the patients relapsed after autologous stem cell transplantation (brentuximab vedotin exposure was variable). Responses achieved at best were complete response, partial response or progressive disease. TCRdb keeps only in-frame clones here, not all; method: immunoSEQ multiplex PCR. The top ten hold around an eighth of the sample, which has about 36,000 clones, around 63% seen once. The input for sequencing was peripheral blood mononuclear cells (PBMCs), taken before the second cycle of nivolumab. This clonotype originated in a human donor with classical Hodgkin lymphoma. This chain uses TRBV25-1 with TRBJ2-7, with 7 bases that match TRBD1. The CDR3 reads CASVQAGGYEQYF. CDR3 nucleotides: TGTGCCAGCGTCCAGGCAGGGGGATACGAGCAGTACTTC.